This T cell receptor beta chain was identified in a study of blood T cell repertoires in COVID-19. Residents of 24 US areas, aged about 18 to 95 years, made up the participants. Cohort 3 donors were reported recovered after two negative PCRs, clearance, or symptom resolution. The V gene lost 2 bases and the J gene lost 0 bases, with 13 bases spanning the gap. The CDR3 spans 16 residues. Germline loops: CDR1 LGHNA, CDR2 YNFKEQ. TCRdb keeps only in-frame clones here, not all; method: immunoSEQ multiplex PCR. This table has approximately 200,000 clones, around 82% appearing once. The receptor comes from a man aged 40-55 years who had recovered from COVID-19. The sequencing sample was made of PBMCs or T cells enriched from blood (not recorded which). The chain joins TRBV4-2 to TRBJ1-1; a possible D gene is TRBD1 (6 bases). This CDR3 reads CASSQTRGALNTEAFF. The CDR3 DNA follows: TGTGCCAGCAGCCAAACCAGGGGTGCCTTGAACACTGAAGCTTTCTTT.